A single sample is the source of the 21 T cell receptor beta chains below, sequenced in a study of T cells after yellow fever vaccination. TCRdb reanalysed the 5' RACE reads using MiXCR and keeps one entry per CDR3 protein. The table shows about 120,000 distinct CDR3 sequences, with 7.5% to 10% occurring only once. The specimen was CD8+ T cells sorted from PBMCs, collected on the day of the yellow fever booster vaccination. The source is a man aged 18-30 years who received the YFV17D yellow fever vaccine.

The J gene is TRBJ2-1, the V gene TRBV2; no clear D gene. The V end lost 1 base, the J end lost 4 bases, and 5 bases lay between the germline ends. Germline lookup yields CDR1 SNHLY and CDR2 FYNNEI. This CDR3 is 13 amino acids long. The CDR3 nucleotides are TGTGCCAGCAGTGAAGGCGGATACAATGAGCAGTTCTTC. Translating it yields CASSEGGYNEQFF.

The V and J genes are TRBV4-3 and TRBJ1-1; perhaps TRBD1 as D (5 bases). Germline V gives CDR1 LGHNA, CDR2 YSLEER. The CDR3 has 14 residues. The V end lost 5 bases, the J end lost 1 base, and 11 bases lay between the germline ends. CDR3 sequence: CASSMGTGNTEAFF. The CDR3 DNA follows: TGCGCCAGCAGCATGGGGACGGGGAACACTGAAGCTTTCTTT.

There are a few counts of this clonotype. The genes are TRBV12-3 or TRBV12-4 and TRBJ2-5; no reliable D call. The CDR3 is made up of 14 amino acids. The V and J ends lost 7 bases and 0 bases respectively, with 12 bases between them. This CDR3 reads CASNPSRNQETQYF. In DNA form, the CDR3 reads TGTGCCAGCAACCCTTCTAGAAACCAAGAGACCCAGTACTTC.

The table lists this clonotype with a few counts. The rearrangement joins TRBV12-3 or TRBV12-4 to TRBJ2-1, with a weak D call TRBD2 (5 bases). The ends were cut back, 6 bases at V and 5 bases at J, with 14 bases in the middle. This CDR3 comprises 14 residues. As DNA, the CDR3 is TGTGCCAGCAGGAGCGGCGCGGAGAACAATGAGCAGTTCTTC. As protein: CASRSGAENNEQFF.

The chain is built from TRBV12-3 or TRBV12-4 and TRBJ1-1, with D unclear. This CDR3 spans 14 amino acids. V lost 4 bases and J 4 bases, leaving 13 bases between the germline ends. In nucleotides, the CDR3 is TGTGCCAGCAGTTCCCCCCCGGTGGGCACTGAAGCTTTCTTT. Amino acid sequence: CASSSPPVGTEAFF.

Points on this clonotype: A junction end diverges from the germline sequence, so it may reflect a read error. This sequence joins TRBV15 and TRBJ1-1; 8 bases fit TRBD1. The CDR3 has 14 amino acids. Germline assignment: CDR1 LNHNV and CDR2 YYDKDF (reference sequence). The CDR3 protein is CATCSSPGGTDAFF. CDR3 sequence (DNA): TGTGCCACCTGCAGCAGCCCAGGGGGCACTGATGCTTTCTTT.

The chain links TRBV12-3 or TRBV12-4 to TRBJ2-7; the D call may be TRBD1 or TRBD2 (6 bases each). Trimming took off 8 bases at V and 3 bases at J, with 20 bases between the two ends. This CDR3 is built from 15 residues. DNA of the CDR3: TGTGCCAGCGGGTCAGGGGAGGCGTGGGGCTACGAGCAGTACTTC. It yields the protein CASGSGEAWGYEQYF.

This clonotype was seen more than once but under ten times. V usage is TRBV19 and J usage is TRBJ1-5; D uncertain. The CDR3 has 15 amino acids. CDR1 is LNHDA, CDR2 SQIVND, per germline (reference sequence). With 5 bases removed from V and 1 base from J, the gap between germline ends came to 12 bases. The CDR3 DNA reads as TGTGCCAGTAGTCTATTTCTCATGAGCAATCAGCCCCAGCATTTT. This gives the protein CASSLFLMSNQPQHF.

V and J are TRBV10-3 and TRBJ2-1; weak D call: TRBD1 (6 bases). The CDR3 totals 16 residues. V was trimmed by 2 bases and J by 2 bases, leaving 13 bases between them. CDR1 and CDR2 from the germline V gene are ENHRY and SYGVKD. The DNA for the CDR3 is TGTGCCATCAGTGAGCCACAACAGGGCCCCTACAATGAGCAGTTCTTC. It codes for CAISEPQQGPYNEQFF.

This clonotype has only a few counts. The chain combines TRBV24-1 with TRBJ2-2; 8 positions agree with TRBD1. The CDR3 extends over 16 amino acids. Germline V gives CDR1 KGHDR, CDR2 SFDVKD. The V segment lost 4 bases and the J segment 6 bases; nucleotides outside the gene matches: 9. CDR3 sequence: CATSDQDREGSGELFF. The CDR3 DNA is TGTGCCACCAGTGACCAGGACAGGGAAGGGTCCGGGGAGCTGTTTTTT.

This clonotype has just a few counts. V gene TRBV4-1 combines with J gene TRBJ1-2; TRBD1 agrees at 7 bases. Germline CDR1 MGHRA, CDR2 YSYEKL. V lost 3 bases, J lost 7 bases, and 2 bases stayed unmatched. CDR3 length: 12 amino acids. CDR3 DNA: TGCGCCAGCAGCCAGCCAGGGGGTGGCTACACCTTC. Translated: CASSQPGGGYTF.

The V and J genes are TRBV6-5 and TRBJ2-7; TRBD1 aligns across 8 bases. The CDR3 covers 14 residues. V was pared by 7 bases and J by 4 bases, with 9 bases of the junction left unmatched. Per the germline V gene, CDR1 is MNHEY and CDR2 is SVGAGI. The chain's CDR3 is CASIPGQGRYEQYF. Written as DNA, the CDR3 is TGTGCCAGCATCCCAGGACAGGGAAGATACGAGCAGTACTTC.

This clonotype was counted only a few times. The gene calls are TRBV27 and TRBJ1-2, with TRBD1 matching over 7 bases. The germline V gene encodes CDR1 MNHEY and CDR2 SMNVEV (reference sequence). The CDR3 loop spans 11 amino acids. Trimming took 8 bases from V and 6 from J; bases not matched to a gene: 3. CDR3 residues: CASGQADGYTF. The CDR3 DNA follows: TGTGCCAGCGGACAGGCTGATGGCTACACCTTC.

This clonotype has at least ten counts. The chain is built from TRBV7-9 and TRBJ2-7; D might be TRBD1 (6 bases). The germline gives CDR1 SEHNR, CDR2 FQNEAQ (reference sequence). V was shortened by 5 bases and J by 1 base, with 15 bases between the two germline ends. This CDR3 is built from 15 residues. The CDR3 loop reads CASSHPEQGSYEQYF. The CDR3 bases are TGTGCCAGCAGCCACCCCGAACAGGGATCCTACGAGCAGTACTTC. Full variable domain (rest looked up from reference TRBV7-9 and TRBJ2-7): DTGVSQNPRHKITKRGQNVTFRCDPISEHNRLYWYRQTLGQGPEFLTYFQNEAQLEKSRLLSDRFSAERPKGSFSTLEIQRTEQGDSAMYLCASSHPEQGSYEQYFGPGTRLTVT.

The CDR3 spells CASSQYILGNTEAFF. CDR3 in DNA: TGCGCCAGCAGCCAATACATTCTAGGGAACACTGAAGCTTTCTTT. This chain joins TRBV4-1 and TRBJ1-1; D gene unclear. In germline, CDR1 is MGHRA, CDR2 YSYEKL. This CDR3 comprises 15 residues. V was shortened by 2 bases and J by 1 base, with 11 bases between the two germline ends.

The V and J genes are TRBV12-3 or TRBV12-4 and TRBJ1-5; 7 positions agree with TRBD1. V gave up 5 bases and J gave up 4 bases; unmatched junction bases: 11. The CDR3 totals 16 residues. CDR3: CASSPGQLTNNQPQHF. The CDR3 coding sequence is TGTGCCAGCAGTCCGGGACAGCTAACCAATAATCAGCCCCAGCATTTT.

CDR3 amino acids: CASSSPHSSYNEQFF. Written as DNA, the CDR3 is TGCGCCAGCAGCTCTCCCCACAGCTCCTACAATGAGCAGTTCTTC. The J gene is TRBJ2-1, the V gene TRBV5-1; D is ambiguous. Trimming took 3 bases from V and 0 from J, leaving 10 bases between them. The CDR3 extends over 15 amino acids. Germline CDR1 is SGHRS and CDR2 is YFSETQ.

This clonotype has ten or more counts. The chain couples TRBV29-1 to TRBJ2-1; tentative D call: TRBD2 (5 bases). Germline CDR1 reads SQVTM; CDR2 reads ANQGSEA. This CDR3 spans 13 amino acids. The V end was cut by 2 bases, the J end by 6 bases, with 11 bases between. The CDR3 spells CSVEWRPGNEQFF. DNA of the CDR3: TGCAGCGTTGAATGGAGGCCCGGCAATGAGCAGTTCTTC.

This clonotype occurred a few times. The CDR3 sequence is CASRREGNEQFF. DNA for the CDR3: TGTGCCAGCAGGAGAGAAGGCAATGAGCAGTTCTTC. The chain carries TRBV12-3 or TRBV12-4 and TRBJ2-1; D remains unclear. This CDR3 region has 12 residues. V was trimmed by 6 bases and J by 6 bases, leaving 9 bases between them.

CDR3 coding DNA: TGTGCCAGCAGCACGGACAGGGGCGTGGAGTACTTC. Residues: CASSTDRGVEYF. The rearrangement uses TRBV7-9 and TRBJ2-7, with 9 bases aligning to TRBD1. Trimming took 5 bases from V and 11 from J; bases not matched to a gene: 7. This CDR3 contains 12 residues. CDR1 is SEHNR, CDR2 FQNEAQ, per germline (reference sequence).

The genes are TRBV9 and TRBJ2-2; perhaps TRBD2 as D (6 bases). Germline V gives CDR1 SGDLS, CDR2 YYNGEE. V lost 0 bases to trimming and J lost 0 bases, with 9 bases between them. This CDR3 comprises 16 residues. This CDR3 reads CASSVVLAANTGELFF. CDR3 nucleotides: TGTGCCAGCAGCGTAGTTTTAGCGGCGAACACCGGGGAGCTGTTTTTT.